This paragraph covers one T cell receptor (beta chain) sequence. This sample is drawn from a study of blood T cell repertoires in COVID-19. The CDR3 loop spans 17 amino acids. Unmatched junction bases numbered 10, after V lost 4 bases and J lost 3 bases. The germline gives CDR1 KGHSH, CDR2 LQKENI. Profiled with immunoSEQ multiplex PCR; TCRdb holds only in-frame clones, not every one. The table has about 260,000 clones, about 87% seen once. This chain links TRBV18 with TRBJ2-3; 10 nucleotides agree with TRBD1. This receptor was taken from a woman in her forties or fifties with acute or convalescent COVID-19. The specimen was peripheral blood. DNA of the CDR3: TGTGCCAGCTCACACCAGGGACAGGGGCGGCCTACAGATACGCAGTATTTT. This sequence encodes CASSHQGQGRPTDTQYF. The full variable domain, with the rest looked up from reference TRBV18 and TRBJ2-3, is NAGVMQNPRHLVRRRGQEARLRCSPMKGHSHVYWYRQLPEEGLKFMVYLQKENIIDESGMPKERFSAEFPKEGPSILRIQQVVRGDSAAYFCASSHQGQGRPTDTQYFGPGTRLTVL.